This is a list of T cell receptor beta chains from one sample in a study of T cells of healthy individuals. TCRdb fed the 5' RACE reads into MiXCR, producing one record per CDR3 protein. There are about 53,000 distinct CDR3 sequences in the sample; 14% to 15% occur only once, and roughly a sixth lies in the top ten. These receptors were taken from a human donor in good health. Each CDR3 is given with its conserved first and last residue. The order of the fields is clone size, J gene, D gene, V gene, CDR3 DNA, CDR3 protein. The D gene is left open where the match is weak. Rows give clone size only sometimes, using once, few, many, or a class for an expanded clone.

clone size: many; J gene: TRBJ2-3; D gene: TRBD2; V gene: TRBV11-2; CDR3 DNA: TGTGCCAGCAGGAGAGGCGGGAGGTGGACAGATACGCAGTATTTT; CDR3 protein: CASRRGGRWTDTQYF
clone size: .; J gene: TRBJ2-3; D gene: .; V gene: TRBV7-3; CDR3 DNA: TGTGCCAGCAGCTTACGCGGGAGCACAGATACGCAGTATTTT; CDR3 protein: CASSLRGSTDTQYF
clone size: once; J gene: TRBJ2-7; D gene: .; V gene: TRBV21-1; CDR3 DNA: TGTGCCAGCAGCAAAGAGAGGGCAGGGTTCCCTTACGAGCAGTACTTC; CDR3 protein: CASSKERAGFPYEQYF
clone size: .; J gene: TRBJ2-3; D gene: .; V gene: TRBV20-1; CDR3 DNA: TGCAGTGCTGAGAGGCGGGAAGTAGATACGCAGTATTTT; CDR3 protein: CSAERREVDTQYF
clone size: .; J gene: TRBJ2-1; D gene: .; V gene: TRBV4-3; CDR3 DNA: TGCGCCAGCAGCCAAGAGCCTCCCGTGGGTTACAATGAGCAGTTCTTC; CDR3 protein: CASSQEPPVGYNEQFF
clone size: many; J gene: TRBJ1-2; D gene: TRBD1; V gene: TRBV7-3; CDR3 DNA: TGTGCCAGCAGTTCCGGGACAGGGGGCAGTGGCTACACCTTC; CDR3 protein: CASSSGTGGSGYTF
clone size: few; J gene: TRBJ2-3; D gene: .; V gene: TRBV5-6; CDR3 DNA: TGTGCCAGCAGCGGACCGGACAGATACCTCACAGATACGCAGTATTTT; CDR3 protein: CASSGPDRYLTDTQYF
clone size: many; J gene: TRBJ2-7; D gene: TRBD2; V gene: TRBV4-1; CDR3 DNA: TGCGCCAGCAGCCAACCTCTAGCGGGAGGGTCCTACGAGCAGTACTTC; CDR3 protein: CASSQPLAGGSYEQYF
clone size: many; J gene: TRBJ1-2; D gene: TRBD1; V gene: TRBV4-3; CDR3 DNA: TGCGCCAGCAGCCAAGAGAGAGAGGGGGCGGGAGGCTACACCTTC; CDR3 protein: CASSQEREGAGGYTF
clone size: .; J gene: TRBJ1-3; D gene: .; V gene: TRBV7-9; CDR3 DNA: TGTGCCAGCAGCTTATTCGGGGACTCTGGAAACACCATATATTTT; CDR3 protein: CASSLFGDSGNTIYF
clone size: many; J gene: TRBJ2-5; D gene: .; V gene: TRBV11-2; CDR3 DNA: TGTGCCAGCAGCTTGGGGCAGGGGAGTCAAGAGACCCAGTACTTC; CDR3 protein: CASSLGQGSQETQYF
clone size: once; J gene: TRBJ2-3; D gene: TRBD2; V gene: TRBV7-2; CDR3 DNA: TGTGCCAGCAGCTTAGTGTCTAGCGGGCTTAGCTTAATCACAGATACGCAGTATTTT; CDR3 protein: CASSLVSSGLSLITDTQYF
clone size: .; J gene: TRBJ2-1; D gene: .; V gene: TRBV14; CDR3 DNA: TGTGCCAGCAGCCAAAGGAGGATACGGAGACCGACTTACAATGAGCAGTTCTTC; CDR3 protein: CASSQRRIRRPTYNEQFF
clone size: .; J gene: TRBJ2-7; D gene: .; V gene: TRBV2; CDR3 DNA: TGTGCCAGCAGTGTATACGGGTACGAGCAGTACTTC; CDR3 protein: CASSVYGYEQYF
clone size: few; J gene: TRBJ2-4; D gene: .; V gene: TRBV7-9; CDR3 DNA: TGTGCCAGCAGCTTAGCGGGAGGATCGAAAAACATTCAGTACTTC; CDR3 protein: CASSLAGGSKNIQYF
clone size: many; J gene: TRBJ1-2; D gene: .; V gene: TRBV10-3; CDR3 DNA: TGTGCCATCAGTGAGCCGAAGCAGCCCTATGGCTACACCTTC; CDR3 protein: CAISEPKQPYGYTF
clone size: .; J gene: TRBJ2-3; D gene: .; V gene: TRBV11-2; CDR3 DNA: TGTGCCAGCAGCCCCAGATGGGGGGCCGATACGCAGTATTTT; CDR3 protein: CASSPRWGADTQYF
clone size: many; J gene: TRBJ2-1; D gene: .; V gene: TRBV3-1; CDR3 DNA: TGTGCCAGCAGCCAAGAAACGGGGGGCGTATCCTACAATGAGCAGTTCTTC; CDR3 protein: CASSQETGGVSYNEQFF
clone size: many; J gene: TRBJ2-3; D gene: .; V gene: TRBV30; CDR3 DNA: TGTGCCTGGAGTGTAAAGGACAGCACAGATACGCAGTATTTT; CDR3 protein: CAWSVKDSTDTQYF
clone size: .; J gene: TRBJ2-3; D gene: TRBD2; V gene: TRBV20-1; CDR3 DNA: TGCAGTGCTATACTAGCGGGAGCTTTCACAGATACGCAGTATTTT; CDR3 protein: CSAILAGAFTDTQYF
clone size: once; J gene: TRBJ2-5; D gene: TRBD2; V gene: TRBV7-2; CDR3 DNA: TGTGCCAGCAGCCCTGGGCCGCGGGGGCAAGAGACCCAGTACTTC; CDR3 protein: CASSPGPRGQETQYF
clone size: many; J gene: TRBJ2-1; D gene: TRBD2; V gene: TRBV11-2; CDR3 DNA: TGTGCCAGCAGCTTAGTGCTAGCGGGAGGAGGTGAGCAGTTCTTC; CDR3 protein: CASSLVLAGGGEQFF
clone size: many; J gene: TRBJ1-2; D gene: TRBD1; V gene: TRBV7-2; CDR3 DNA: TGTGCCAGCAGCTTTTCGGGACAGAAGGCTAACTATGGCTACACCTTC; CDR3 protein: CASSFSGQKANYGYTF
clone size: many; J gene: TRBJ1-5; D gene: .; V gene: TRBV14; CDR3 DNA: TGTGCCGCCCGACAGGTTAGCAATCAGCCCCAGCATTTT; CDR3 protein: CAARQVSNQPQHF
clone size: once; J gene: TRBJ2-7; D gene: .; V gene: TRBV18; CDR3 DNA: TGTGCCAGCTCACCTCTACCGGACGAGCAGTACTTC; CDR3 protein: CASSPLPDEQYF
clone size: many; J gene: TRBJ1-6; D gene: .; V gene: TRBV20-1; CDR3 DNA: TGCAGTGCTAGCTCCGGGGATTCACCCCTCCACTTT; CDR3 protein: CSASSGDSPLHF
clone size: few; J gene: TRBJ2-5; D gene: TRBD1; V gene: TRBV29-1; CDR3 DNA: TGCAGCGTTGACCCGGCGGCAGGGGGAGAGACCCAGTACTTC; CDR3 protein: CSVDPAAGGETQYF
clone size: .; J gene: TRBJ1-2; D gene: TRBD1; V gene: TRBV10-3; CDR3 DNA: TGTGCCATCAGTGCCACATCGACAGGGGGGAACTATGGCTACACCTTC; CDR3 protein: CAISATSTGGNYGYTF
clone size: .; J gene: TRBJ2-1; D gene: .; V gene: TRBV29-1; CDR3 DNA: TGCAGCGCTGACAATAGGGTTTCCTACAATGAGCAGTTCTTC; CDR3 protein: CSADNRVSYNEQFF
clone size: few; J gene: TRBJ2-2; D gene: .; V gene: TRBV6-5; CDR3 DNA: TGTGCCAGCAGTTACGCGGCAGGCCCCACCGGGGAGCTGTTTTTT; CDR3 protein: CASSYAAGPTGELFF
clone size: many; J gene: TRBJ2-7; D gene: TRBD1; V gene: TRBV5-1; CDR3 DNA: TGCGCCAGCAGCTCCAGACCGACAGGGGGCGCTTCCTACGAGCAGTACTTC; CDR3 protein: CASSSRPTGGASYEQYF
clone size: .; J gene: TRBJ2-1; D gene: .; V gene: TRBV9; CDR3 DNA: TGTGCCAGCAGCACAACAGGGGAGGGTGAGCAGTTCTTC; CDR3 protein: CASSTTGEGEQFF
clone size: .; J gene: TRBJ2-7; D gene: .; V gene: TRBV18; CDR3 DNA: TGTGCCAGCTCACCTTCTGGGGGCACCTACGAGCAGTACTTC; CDR3 protein: CASSPSGGTYEQYF
clone size: .; J gene: TRBJ2-3; D gene: .; V gene: TRBV7-2; CDR3 DNA: TGTGCCAGCAGCCCAGGACTTGGTTGGGTTGCAACGCAGTATTTT; CDR3 protein: CASSPGLGWVATQYF
clone size: many; J gene: TRBJ2-2; D gene: .; V gene: TRBV7-8; CDR3 DNA: TGTGCCAGCAGCTTAGCGGACCCGAACACCGGGGAGCTGTTTTTT; CDR3 protein: CASSLADPNTGELFF
clone size: many; J gene: TRBJ1-2; D gene: TRBD1; V gene: TRBV20-1; CDR3 DNA: TGCAGTGCTAGTCTCCAAGGCGTGCGTGGTAATCCAGGGGGCGAGAACTATGGCTACACCTTC; CDR3 protein: CSASLQGVRGNPGGENYGYTF
clone size: many; J gene: TRBJ2-1; D gene: TRBD1; V gene: TRBV29-1; CDR3 DNA: TGCAGCGTTCTGAGGACAGGGGCAAGGAATGAGCAGTTCTTC; CDR3 protein: CSVLRTGARNEQFF
clone size: few; J gene: TRBJ2-5; D gene: TRBD1; V gene: TRBV30; CDR3 DNA: TGTGCCTGGGGAACAGGGGAAGAGACCCAGTACTTC; CDR3 protein: CAWGTGEETQYF
clone size: few; J gene: TRBJ2-7; D gene: .; V gene: TRBV4-1; CDR3 DNA: TGCGCCAGCAGCCAAGATGGAGGGGGAACCTACGAGCAGTACTTC; CDR3 protein: CASSQDGGGTYEQYF
clone size: many; J gene: TRBJ2-3; D gene: TRBD2; V gene: TRBV29-1; CDR3 DNA: TGCAGCGTTGAGGGACTAGAGGGAGATACGCAGTATTTT; CDR3 protein: CSVEGLEGDTQYF
clone size: .; J gene: TRBJ2-5; D gene: .; V gene: TRBV7-9; CDR3 DNA: TGTGCCAGCAGCAGGGGACGGCCTCCTCAAGAGACCCAGTACTTC; CDR3 protein: CASSRGRPPQETQYF
clone size: many; J gene: TRBJ1-1; D gene: TRBD1; V gene: TRBV27; CDR3 DNA: TGTGCCAGCAGTTGGACAGGGTCCACTGAAGCTTTCTTT; CDR3 protein: CASSWTGSTEAFF